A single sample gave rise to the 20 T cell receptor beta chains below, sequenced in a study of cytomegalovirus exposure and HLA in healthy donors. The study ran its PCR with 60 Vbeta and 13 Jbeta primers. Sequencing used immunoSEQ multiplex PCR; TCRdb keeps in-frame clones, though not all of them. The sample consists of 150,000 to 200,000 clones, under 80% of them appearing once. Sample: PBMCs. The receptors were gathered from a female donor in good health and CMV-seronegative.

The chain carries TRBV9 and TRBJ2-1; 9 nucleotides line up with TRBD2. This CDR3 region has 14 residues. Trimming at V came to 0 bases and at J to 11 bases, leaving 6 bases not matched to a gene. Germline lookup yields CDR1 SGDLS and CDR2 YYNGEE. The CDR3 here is CASSVEAGGMQQFF. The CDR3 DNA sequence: TGTGCCAGCAGCGTAGAAGCGGGAGGAATGCAGCAGTTCTTC.

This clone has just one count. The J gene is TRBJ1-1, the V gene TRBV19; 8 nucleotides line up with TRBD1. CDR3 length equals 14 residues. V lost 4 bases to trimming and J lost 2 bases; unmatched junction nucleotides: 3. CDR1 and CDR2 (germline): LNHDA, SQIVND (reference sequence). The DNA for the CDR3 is TGTGCCAGTAGTACGGACAGGGCAAACACTGAAGCTTTCTTT. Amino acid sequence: CASSTDRANTEAFF.

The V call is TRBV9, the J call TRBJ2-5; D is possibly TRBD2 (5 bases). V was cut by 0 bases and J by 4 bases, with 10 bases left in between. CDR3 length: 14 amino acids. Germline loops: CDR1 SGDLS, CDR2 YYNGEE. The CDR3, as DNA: TGTGCCAGCAGCGTAGACCCGGCGGGAGAGACCCAGTACTTC. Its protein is CASSVDPAGETQYF.

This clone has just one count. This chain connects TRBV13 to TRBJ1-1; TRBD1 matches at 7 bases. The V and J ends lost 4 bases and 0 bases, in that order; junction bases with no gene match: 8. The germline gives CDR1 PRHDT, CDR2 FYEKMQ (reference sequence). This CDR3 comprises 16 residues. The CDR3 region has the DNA TGTGCCAGCAGCTCGCGGGACAGACCTTTGAACACTGAAGCTTTCTTT. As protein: CASSSRDRPLNTEAFF.

DNA of the CDR3: TGTGCCACGGGGACTAGCGGGACTGATACGCAGTATTTT. As protein: CATGTSGTDTQYF. This chain joins TRBV2 and TRBJ2-3; 13 bases align to TRBD2. Unmatched junction bases numbered 4, after V lost 10 bases and J lost 6 bases. This CDR3 is built from 13 residues. The V gene's germline CDR1 is SNHLY and CDR2 FYNNEI.

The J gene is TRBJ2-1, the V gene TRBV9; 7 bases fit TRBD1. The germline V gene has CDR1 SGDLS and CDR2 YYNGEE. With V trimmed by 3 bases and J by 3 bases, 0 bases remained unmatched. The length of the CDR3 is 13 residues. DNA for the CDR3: TGTGCCAGCAGCGGGGACAGCTACAATGAGCAGTTCTTC. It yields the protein CASSGDSYNEQFF. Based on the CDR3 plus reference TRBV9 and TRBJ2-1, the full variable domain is DSGVTQTPKHLITATGQRVTLRCSPRSGDLSVYWYQQSLDQGLQFLIQYYNGEERAKGNILERFSAQQFPDLHSELNLSSLELGDSALYFCASSGDSYNEQFFGPGTRLTVL.

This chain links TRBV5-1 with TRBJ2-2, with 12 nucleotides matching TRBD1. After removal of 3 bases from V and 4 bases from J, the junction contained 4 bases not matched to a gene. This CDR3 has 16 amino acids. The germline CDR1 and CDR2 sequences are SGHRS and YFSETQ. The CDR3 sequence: CASSWGQGAITGELFF. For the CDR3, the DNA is TGCGCCAGCAGCTGGGGACAGGGGGCCATCACCGGGGAGCTGTTTTTT.

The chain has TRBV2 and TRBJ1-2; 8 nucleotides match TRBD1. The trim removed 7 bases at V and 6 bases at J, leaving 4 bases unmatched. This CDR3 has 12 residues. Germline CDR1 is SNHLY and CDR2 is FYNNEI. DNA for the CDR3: TGTGCCAGCAATGGACAGGGAGATGGCTACACCTTC. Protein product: CASNGQGDGYTF.

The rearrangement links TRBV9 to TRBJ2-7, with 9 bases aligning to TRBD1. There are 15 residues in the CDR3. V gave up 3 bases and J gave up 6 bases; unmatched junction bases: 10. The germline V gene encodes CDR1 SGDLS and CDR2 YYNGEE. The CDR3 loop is CASSGSGQGIGEQYF. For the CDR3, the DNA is TGTGCCAGCAGCGGATCGGGACAGGGAATTGGCGAGCAGTACTTC.

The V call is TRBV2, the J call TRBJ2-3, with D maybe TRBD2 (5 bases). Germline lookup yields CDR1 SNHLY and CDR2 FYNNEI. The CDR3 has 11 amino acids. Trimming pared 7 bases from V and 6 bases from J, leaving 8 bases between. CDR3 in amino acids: CASTPGDTQYF. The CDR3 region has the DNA TGTGCCAGCACTCCGGGGGATACGCAGTATTTT. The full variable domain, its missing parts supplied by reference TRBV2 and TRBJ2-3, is EPEVTQTPSHQVTQMGQEVILRCVPISNHLYFYWYRQILGQKVEFLVSFYNNEISEKSEIFDDQFSVERPDGSNFTLKIRSTKLEDSAMYFCASTPGDTQYFGPGTRLTVL.

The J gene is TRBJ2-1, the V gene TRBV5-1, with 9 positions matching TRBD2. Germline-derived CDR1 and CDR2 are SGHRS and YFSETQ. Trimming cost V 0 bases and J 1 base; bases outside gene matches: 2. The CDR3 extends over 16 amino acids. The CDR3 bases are TGCGCCAGCAGCTTGGAGAGCGGGAGGTCCTACAATGAGCAGTTCTTC. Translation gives CASSLESGRSYNEQFF.

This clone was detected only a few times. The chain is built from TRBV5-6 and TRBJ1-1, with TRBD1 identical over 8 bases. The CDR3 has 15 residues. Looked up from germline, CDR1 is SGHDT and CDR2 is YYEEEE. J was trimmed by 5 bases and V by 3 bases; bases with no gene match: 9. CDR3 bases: TGTGCCAGCAGCTGGGAGGACAGGGCGGGTACTGAAGCTTTCTTT. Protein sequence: CASSWEDRAGTEAFF.

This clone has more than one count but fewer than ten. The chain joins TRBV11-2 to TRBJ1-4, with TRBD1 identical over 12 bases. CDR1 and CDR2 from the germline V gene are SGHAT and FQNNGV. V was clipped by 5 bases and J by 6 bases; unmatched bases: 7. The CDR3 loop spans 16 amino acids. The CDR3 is CASSPGDRGLYEKLFF. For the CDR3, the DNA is TGTGCCAGCAGCCCCGGGGACAGGGGGCTCTATGAAAAACTGTTTTTT.

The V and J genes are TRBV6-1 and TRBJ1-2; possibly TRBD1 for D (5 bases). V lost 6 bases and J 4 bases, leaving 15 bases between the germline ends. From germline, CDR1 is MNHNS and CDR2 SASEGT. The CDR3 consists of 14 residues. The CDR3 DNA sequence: TGTGCCAGCAGCCCCGGGGGAGGATTCTATGGCTACACCTTC. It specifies CASSPGGGFYGYTF.

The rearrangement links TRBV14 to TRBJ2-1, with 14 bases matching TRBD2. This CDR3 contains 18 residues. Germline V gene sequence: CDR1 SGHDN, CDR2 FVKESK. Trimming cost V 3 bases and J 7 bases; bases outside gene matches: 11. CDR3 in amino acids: CASSQGYGTSGRGNEQFF. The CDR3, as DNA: TGTGCCAGCAGCCAGGGATATGGGACTAGCGGGAGAGGAAATGAGCAGTTCTTC. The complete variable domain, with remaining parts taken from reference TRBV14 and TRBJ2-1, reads EAGVTQFPSHSVIEKGQTVTLRCDPISGHDNLYWYRRVMGKEIKFLLHFVKESKQDESGMPNNRFLAERTGGTYSTLKVQPAELEDSGVYFCASSQGYGTSGRGNEQFFGPGTRLTVL.

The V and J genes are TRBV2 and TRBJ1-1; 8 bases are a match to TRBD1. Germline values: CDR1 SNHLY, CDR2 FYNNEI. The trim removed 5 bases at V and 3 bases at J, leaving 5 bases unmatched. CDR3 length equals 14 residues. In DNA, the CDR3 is TGTGCCAGCAGTTACAGGGGGATGGACACTGAAGCTTTCTTT. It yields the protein CASSYRGMDTEAFF.

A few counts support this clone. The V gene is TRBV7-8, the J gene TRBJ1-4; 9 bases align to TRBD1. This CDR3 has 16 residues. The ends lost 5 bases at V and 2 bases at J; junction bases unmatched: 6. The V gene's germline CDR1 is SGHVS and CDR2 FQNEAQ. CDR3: CASSRDRGVTNEKLFF. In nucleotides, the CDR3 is TGTGCCAGCAGCCGCGACAGGGGGGTTACTAATGAAAAACTGTTTTTT.

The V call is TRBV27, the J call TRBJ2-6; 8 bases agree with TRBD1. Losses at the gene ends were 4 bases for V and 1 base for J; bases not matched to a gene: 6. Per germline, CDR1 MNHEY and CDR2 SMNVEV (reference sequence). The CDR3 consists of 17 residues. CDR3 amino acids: CASSSDRVVSGANVLTF. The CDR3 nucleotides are TGTGCCAGCAGTTCGGACAGGGTGGTTTCTGGGGCCAACGTCCTGACTTTC.

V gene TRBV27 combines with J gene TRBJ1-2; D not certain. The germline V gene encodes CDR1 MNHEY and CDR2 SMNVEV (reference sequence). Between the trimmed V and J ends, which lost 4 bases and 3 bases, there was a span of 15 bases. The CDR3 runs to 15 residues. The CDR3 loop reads CASSSLGRRDYGYTF. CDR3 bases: TGTGCCAGCAGTTCACTGGGGAGGCGGGACTATGGCTACACCTTC.

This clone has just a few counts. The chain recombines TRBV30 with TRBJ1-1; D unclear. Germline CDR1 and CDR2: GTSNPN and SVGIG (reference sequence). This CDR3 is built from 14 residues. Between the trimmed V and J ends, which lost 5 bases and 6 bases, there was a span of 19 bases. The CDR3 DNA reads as TGTGCCTGGGCATCCTCAGGCGGGGAGGCTGAAGCTTTCTTT. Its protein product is CAWASSGGEAEAFF.